The 23 T cell receptor beta chains in this list originate from one sample, sequenced in a study of identical twins. TCRdb reprocessed the 5' RACE reads via MiXCR and lists one record per CDR3 protein. The sample records some 190,000 distinct CDR3 sequences, about 16% being singletons. This same sample was also part of a study on T cells expressing NK-cell markers.

Sequencing used CD8+ T cells sorted from blood. These receptors were taken from a woman aged 18-29 years in good health.

The chain employs TRBV11-2 and TRBJ2-1; 11 positions agree with TRBD1. Per the germline V gene, CDR1 is SGHAT and CDR2 is FQNNGV. V gave up 8 bases and J gave up 7 bases; unmatched junction bases: 7. The CDR3 is 14 amino acids. The CDR3 region is CASSWDRGSNEQFF. The CDR3 DNA follows: TGTGCCAGCTCTTGGGACAGGGGGTCAAATGAGCAGTTCTTC.

This clonotype was detected only a few times. The genes are TRBV5-1 and TRBJ2-7; tentative D call: TRBD1 (6 bases). Per the germline V gene, CDR1 is SGHRS and CDR2 is YFSETQ. The V end was cut by 3 bases, the J end by 5 bases, with 12 bases between. The CDR3 is made up of 13 amino acids. In DNA form, the CDR3 reads TGCGCCAGCAGCTGGTACCGGGACAACGAGCAGTACTTC. Protein: CASSWYRDNEQYF.

This chain uses TRBV4-3 with TRBJ1-2; D ambiguous. Germline V gene data show CDR1 as LGHNA and CDR2 as YSLEER. The V and J ends lost 3 bases and 6 bases respectively, with 17 bases between them. The CDR3 consists of 15 residues. CDR3 nucleotides: TGCGCCAGCAGCCATGGGAGGGCCACGGTCAATGGCTACACCTTC. It is translated as CASSHGRATVNGYTF.

This clonotype showed up just a few times. The V call is TRBV3-1, the J call TRBJ2-2; D is unresolved. The CDR3 sequence is 15 residues long. Looked up from germline, CDR1 is LGHDT and CDR2 is YNNKEL (reference sequence). The V end lost 6 bases, the J end lost 0 bases, and 11 bases lay between the germline ends. The CDR3 region is CASSPLNANTGELFF. The DNA of the CDR3 is TGTGCCAGCAGTCCGTTAAACGCGAACACCGGGGAGCTGTTTTTT.

The chain carries TRBV5-1 and TRBJ1-1; D not resolved. Germline CDR1 reads SGHRS; CDR2 reads YFSETQ. V dropped 0 bases and J dropped 10 bases, with 10 bases sitting between them. The CDR3 totals 12 residues. The CDR3 spells CASSLAGRGAFF. CDR3 sequence (DNA): TGCGCCAGCAGCTTGGCCGGACGGGGAGCTTTCTTT. Complete variable domain (other parts from reference TRBV5-1 and TRBJ1-1): KAGVTQTPRYLIKTRGQQVTLSCSPISGHRSVSWYQQTPGQGLQFLFEYFSETQRNKGNFPGRFSGRQFSNSRSEMNVSTLELGDSALYLCASSLAGRGAFFGQGTRLTVV.

V gene TRBV2 combines with J gene TRBJ2-4; tentative D call: TRBD1 (6 bases). V shed 7 bases and J shed 4 bases, with 8 bases lying between them. The CDR3 spans 12 residues. The V gene's germline CDR1 is SNHLY and CDR2 FYNNEI. The CDR3 coding sequence is TGTGCCAGCACCGGGACAAAAAACATTCAGTACTTC. It codes for CASTGTKNIQYF.

This clonotype was recorded a few times. The chain carries TRBV29-1 and TRBJ2-5; TRBD2 aligns across 8 bases. Germline trimming cut 5 bases from V and 5 bases from J; bases unmatched to any gene: 10. Germline lookup yields CDR1 SQVTM and CDR2 ANQGSEA. The CDR3 runs 14 residues. The CDR3 coding sequence is TGCAGCGTTTCTTCCGGGAGGGCAGGGGAGACCCAGTACTTC. Its translation: CSVSSGRAGETQYF. Variable domain in full (rest from reference TRBV29-1 and TRBJ2-5): SAVISQKPSRDICQRGTSLTIQCQVDSQVTMMFWYRQQPGQSLTLIATANQGSEATYESGFVIDKFPISRPNLTFSTLTVSNMSPEDSSIYLCSVSSGRAGETQYFGPGTRLLVL.

This clonotype was found a few times. J is TRBJ2-2 and V is TRBV29-1; 7 nucleotides line up with TRBD1. The CDR3 has 17 amino acids. V was clipped by 1 base and J by 2 bases; unmatched bases: 10. Germline V lookup: CDR1 SQVTM, CDR2 ANQGSEA. This CDR3 reads CSVEGIRGKFNTGELFF. In nucleotides, the CDR3 is TGCAGCGTTGAAGGGATCAGGGGGAAGTTTAACACCGGGGAGCTGTTTTTT.

This clonotype has a handful of counts. This sequence joins TRBV6-1 and TRBJ2-1, with D uncertain. Germline V CDR1 and CDR2: MNHNS, SASEGT. This CDR3 has 15 amino acids. Trimming cost V 6 bases and J 0 bases, with 12 bases left between them. The CDR3: CASSTDPGSYNEQFF. CDR3 sequence (DNA): TGTGCCAGCAGCACGGACCCAGGCTCCTACAATGAGCAGTTCTTC.

This clonotype was counted a few times. The chain joins TRBV12-3 or TRBV12-4 to TRBJ2-7; 10 bases align to TRBD2. CDR3 length: 15 amino acids. V shed 5 bases and J 2 bases; nucleotides not matched to a gene: 6. For the CDR3, the DNA is TGTGCCAGCAGTCCCGGACTAGCGGAGGCCTACGAGCAGTACTTC. This gives the protein CASSPGLAEAYEQYF.

The chain joins TRBV6-2 or TRBV6-3 to TRBJ2-1, with a weak D call TRBD2 (5 bases). Trimming removed 2 bases at V and 5 bases at J, with 16 bases between. The CDR3 contains 16 residues. Germline V CDR1 and CDR2: MNHEY, SVGEGT. Here the CDR3 reads CASSYGEQIPHNEQFF. The CDR3 nucleotides are TGTGCCAGCAGTTACGGGGAGCAAATTCCTCACAATGAGCAGTTCTTC.

The genes are TRBV6-4 and TRBJ2-3, with 7 bases fitting TRBD2. The CDR3 extends over 16 amino acids. From germline, CDR1 is MRHNA and CDR2 SNTAGT. V lost 1 base to trimming and J lost 4 bases; unmatched junction nucleotides: 8. CDR3 DNA: TGTGCCAGCAGTGACTTCGGCGGGAGTGGGTCAGATACGCAGTATTTT. Translated, it gives CASSDFGGSGSDTQYF.

In this sample, this clonotype turned up a few times. The V and J genes are TRBV5-1 and TRBJ2-7; D remains unclear. The CDR3 contains 13 residues. In germline, CDR1 is SGHRS, CDR2 YFSETQ. Trimming removed 4 bases from V and 4 bases from J, with 12 bases in between. In DNA form, the CDR3 reads TGCGCCAGCAGCCACCTAAGAGCTTACGAGCAGTACTTC. It codes for CASSHLRAYEQYF.

The V call is TRBV12-3 or TRBV12-4, the J call TRBJ1-4; tentative D call: TRBD1 (5 bases). The CDR3 has 15 amino acids. The V end was cut by 1 base, the J end by 14 bases, with 20 bases between. This CDR3 is CASSLEAGLELGLFF. DNA of the CDR3: TGTGCCAGCAGTTTAGAGGCGGGACTGGAGCTAGGGCTGTTTTTT.

The rearrangement uses TRBV20-1 and TRBJ1-2, with D hard to call. The CDR3 extends over 12 amino acids. CDR1 is DFQATT, CDR2 SNEGSKA, per germline (reference sequence). V was shortened by 7 bases and J by 3 bases, with 12 bases between the two germline ends. DNA of the CDR3: TGCAGTGGGAAACCAATGGACTATGGCTACACCTTC. Protein: CSGKPMDYGYTF.

The chain joins TRBV20-1 to TRBJ2-2, with 9 bases matching TRBD2. V was clipped by 6 bases and J by 7 bases; unmatched bases: 9. Per germline, CDR1 DFQATT and CDR2 SNEGSKA (reference sequence). CDR3 size: 14 residues. CDR3 loop: CSAATSGLNGELFF. For the CDR3, the DNA is TGCAGTGCAGCAACTAGCGGGCTCAACGGGGAGCTGTTTTTT.

In its sample, this clonotype was seen many times. CDR3 in DNA: TGCGCCAGCAGCCCCCGGCTAGAGTCCTACAATGAGCAGTTCTTC. It codes for CASSPRLESYNEQFF. V usage is TRBV4-3 and J usage is TRBJ2-1, with no clear D. Between the trimmed V and J ends, which lost 4 bases and 1 base, there was a span of 11 bases. Germline CDR1 and CDR2: LGHNA and YSLEER. The CDR3 has 15 residues.

This clonotype was observed a handful of times. The chain uses TRBV7-9 and TRBJ2-4, with 7 bases fitting TRBD2. Germline trimming cut 2 bases from V and 2 bases from J; bases unmatched to any gene: 6. Looked up from germline, CDR1 is SEHNR and CDR2 is FQNEAQ (reference sequence). This CDR3 is 16 amino acids long. CDR3 sequence: CASSLREGFTKNIQYF. For the CDR3, the DNA is TGTGCCAGCAGCTTAAGGGAGGGATTCACCAAAAACATTCAGTACTTC.

In its sample, this clonotype was seen many times. The chain is built from TRBV6-2 or TRBV6-3 and TRBJ2-2; TRBD2 agrees at 10 bases. J gave up 5 bases and V 9 bases, and 9 bases lay outside the gene matches. CDR1 is MNHEY, CDR2 SVGEGT, per germline. CDR3 size: 15 residues. In nucleotides, the CDR3 is TGTGCCAGTCAAGCGGGGGGGCCGGAGACCGGGGAGCTGTTTTTT. It specifies CASQAGGPETGELFF.

This clonotype was detected only a few times. This chain connects TRBV12-3 or TRBV12-4 to TRBJ1-2; D unresolved. The length of the CDR3 is 14 residues. The V and J ends lost 5 bases and 8 bases respectively, with 18 bases between them. Written as DNA, the CDR3 is TGTGCCAGCAGTGAGGGCCCGGGTGGTGAGGGCTACACCTTC. Its protein product is CASSEGPGGEGYTF.

This clonotype occurred a few times. The chain links TRBV19 to TRBJ2-1; no definite D call. The CDR3 consists of 12 residues. Germline-derived CDR1 and CDR2 are LNHDA and SQIVND (reference sequence). V was pared by 1 base and J by 6 bases, with 4 bases between. The CDR3 region is CASSIGLNEQFF. CDR3 coding DNA: TGTGCCAGTAGTATAGGTCTCAATGAGCAGTTCTTC.

This clonotype was detected a few times. The V gene is TRBV6-5, the J gene TRBJ2-1; D not certain. The V end lost 2 bases, the J end lost 5 bases, and 10 bases lay between the germline ends. From germline, CDR1 is MNHEY and CDR2 SVGAGI. This CDR3 spans 14 amino acids. The chain's CDR3 is CASSYLYRDNEQFF. In nucleotides, the CDR3 is TGTGCCAGCAGTTACCTGTACAGAGACAATGAGCAGTTCTTC.

V gene TRBV5-6 combines with J gene TRBJ2-5; perhaps TRBD1 as D (5 bases). Looked up from germline, CDR1 is SGHDT and CDR2 is YYEEEE. V dropped 2 bases and J dropped 5 bases, with 13 bases sitting between them. The CDR3 loop spans 14 amino acids. The CDR3 nucleotides read TGTGCCAGCAGCTTAGGACACCTAGACGAGACCCAGTACTTC. It codes for CASSLGHLDETQYF.